This is a list of T cell receptor beta chains from one sample in a study of long-term antiretroviral therapy in people with HIV. The assay was immunoSEQ multiplex PCR, and TCRdb's table has in-frame clones only and misses some. The sample records 20,000 to 25,000 clones, about three quarters being singletons. Material: unsorted PBMCs, obtained 2.9 years after starting antiretroviral therapy. The receptors originated from a woman aged 30 to 39 with HIV. Both conserved end residues are part of each CDR3. The D gene is left open where the match is weak. Clone sizes are given selectively: once, few, many, or a class where the clone is expanded.

>TRBJ2-1|TRBD2|TRBV5-4|NA
CASSSGFATSLIF
TGTGCCAGCAGCTCGGGGTTTGCGACTAGCTTGATCTTC
>TRBJ2-3|NA|TRBV11-2|NA
CASSLAPVETQYF
TGTGCCAGCAGCTTAGCCCCTGTGGAAACGCAGTATTTT
>TRBJ1-1|NA|TRBV4-1|NA
CASQDSTDTEAFF
TGCGCCAGCCAGGACTCCACGGACACTGAAGCTTTCTTT
>TRBJ2-1|NA|TRBV6-1|NA
CASSEWDDEQFF
TGTGCCAGCAGTGAGTGGGACGATGAGCAGTTCTTC
>TRBJ2-5|NA|TRBV2|NA
CASSVSWKETQYF
TGTGCCAGCAGTGTTAGTTGGAAAGAGACCCAGTACTTC
>TRBJ1-6|TRBD1|TRBV9|NA
CASSPGQGQNSPLHF
TGTGCCAGCAGCCCAGGACAGGGCCAAAATTCACCCCTCCACTTT
>TRBJ2-7|NA|TRBV6-5|NA
CASSYGVTSIPSEQYF
TGTGCCAGCAGTTACGGTGTGACATCGATTCCCTCGGAGCAGTACTTC
>TRBJ2-2|NA|TRBV11-2|once
CASSLGPNTGELFF
TGTGCCAGCAGCTTAGGTCCGAACACCGGGGAGCTGTTTTTT
>TRBJ1-2|TRBD1|TRBV15|NA
CATSRDKGGTGGRYGYTF
TGTGCCACCAGCAGAGACAAGGGGGGGACAGGGGGCAGATATGGCTACACCTTC
>TRBJ1-1|NA|TRBV19|NA
CASSLRGDPAFF
TGTGCCAGTAGTCTCCGGGGGGACCCAGCTTTCTTT
>TRBJ1-2|TRBD1|TRBV6-5|NA
CASSRRGTGVGGYTF
TGTGCCAGCAGTCGGCGAGGGACAGGGGTAGGTGGCTACACCTTC
>TRBJ2-7|TRBD2|TRBV29-1|medium-sized
CSVGLAGGIYSYEQYF
TGCAGCGTTGGACTAGCGGGGGGGATATATTCCTACGAGCAGTACTTC
>TRBJ1-4|NA|TRBV5-1|NA
CASSHNSGNEKLFF
TGCGCCAGCAGCCACAACAGCGGTAATGAAAAACTGTTTTTT
>TRBJ2-1|NA|TRBV27|NA
CASSQNNEQFF
TGTGCCAGCAGCCAAAACAATGAGCAGTTCTTC
>TRBJ2-7|NA|TRBV6-6|NA
CASSDQGRGAYEQYF
TGTGCCAGCAGTGACCAGGGTAGGGGCGCCTACGAGCAGTACTTC
>TRBJ1-1|TRBD1|TRBV9|NA
CASSVDGTAFEAFF
TGTGCCAGCAGCGTAGATGGGACAGCATTTGAAGCTTTCTTT
>TRBJ1-1|NA|TRBV23-1|NA
CAIRHSPWSPGAEAFF
TGCGCCATCCGACATTCCCCCTGGTCTCCGGGGGCTGAAGCTTTCTTT
>TRBJ2-1|NA|TRBV7-9|NA
CASSRIQGGDEQFF
TGTGCCAGCAGTCGAATACAGGGCGGCGATGAGCAGTTCTTC
>TRBJ1-1|NA|TRBV29-1|NA
CSVGTRGYTEAFF
TGCAGCGTTGGAACTCGGGGGTACACTGAAGCTTTCTTT
>TRBJ2-1|TRBD2|TRBV5-1|NA
CASSPDSSGGANEQFF
TGCGCCAGCAGCCCCGACTCTAGCGGGGGGGCCAATGAGCAGTTCTTC
>TRBJ1-1|NA|TRBV27|NA
CASLSGARITEAFF
TGTGCCAGCCTCTCGGGGGCCAGGATCACTGAAGCTTTCTTT
>TRBJ1-2|NA|TRBV13|NA
CASSLGGDSTGYTF
TGTGCCAGCAGCTTAGGTGGGGACTCTACTGGCTACACCTTC
>TRBJ2-1|NA|TRBV5-1|NA
CASSLVGNYNEQFF
TGCGCCAGCAGCTTGGTGGGCAACTACAATGAGCAGTTCTTC
>TRBJ1-2|TRBD1|TRBV6-1|NA
CASSRGQGINYGYTF
TGTGCCAGCAGTAGGGGACAGGGGATTAACTATGGCTACACCTTC
>TRBJ1-2|NA|TRBV19|NA
CASKGPEGYTF
TGTGCCAGTAAAGGACCTGAGGGCTACACCTTC
>TRBJ2-5|NA|TRBV15|NA
CATSRFPGAQETQYF
TGTGCCACCAGCAGATTTCCGGGGGCCCAAGAGACCCAGTACTTC
>TRBJ1-4|NA|TRBV18|NA
CASSPQSGRWANEKLFF
TGTGCCAGCTCACCACAGTCCGGGAGGTGGGCTAATGAAAAACTGTTTTTT
>TRBJ2-6|NA|TRBV4-2|NA
CASSQAPGANVLTF
TGTGCCAGCAGCCAAGCACCTGGGGCCAACGTCCTGACTTTC
>TRBJ2-5|TRBD2|TRBV2|NA
CASSDFPAGVLGETQYF
TGTGCCAGCAGTGATTTCCCAGCGGGGGTTTTGGGAGAGACCCAGTACTTC
>TRBJ1-5|NA|TRBV29-1|few
CSVEVGINQPQHF
TGCAGCGTTGAGGTCGGAATAAATCAGCCCCAGCATTTT
>TRBJ2-1|TRBD1|TRBV6-6|NA
CASSVGQGEFF
TGTGCCAGCAGCGTCGGACAGGGTGAGTTCTTC
>TRBJ1-5|NA|TRBV6-1|NA
CASSEWPTPDFFDQPQHF
TGTGCCAGCAGTGAATGGCCGACCCCTGACTTTTTCGATCAGCCCCAGCATTTT
>TRBJ2-1|NA|TRBV6-4|NA
CASSNPRHGVNEQFF
TGTGCCAGCAGCAATCCCCGGCACGGGGTAAATGAGCAGTTCTTC